This is a list of T cell receptor beta chains from one sample in a study of blood T cell repertoires in COVID-19. TCRdb's table, derived via immunoSEQ multiplex PCR, lists solely in-frame clones and lacks some. The repertoire includes nearly 60,000 clones, nearly 90% of them detected once, and around 13% sits in the top ten. The sequenced sample consisted of peripheral blood. The receptors derive from a man aged 55 to 69 with active COVID-19. Each CDR3 is given with its conserved first and last residue. Fields, in order: J gene, clone size, D gene, V gene, CDR3 DNA, CDR3 protein. The D gene is left open where the match is weak. Clone size is shown for a subset of rows, as once, few, many or a class of expanded clone.

TRBJ1-6	.	TRBD1	TRBV19	TGTGCCAGTAGTTCGGGACCGGGACAGCCAACTTCACCCCTCCACTTT	CASSSGPGQPTSPLHF
TRBJ2-1	.	.	TRBV11-1	TGTGCCAGCATGCCCGGTGTAGCGGAGAACTACAATGAGCAGTTCTTC	CASMPGVAENYNEQFF
TRBJ1-2	.	.	TRBV25-1	TGTGCCAGCAGTGCACCAACCGGTGGCTACACCTTC	CASSAPTGGYTF
TRBJ2-2	.	.	TRBV20-1	TGCAGTGCTAGTATCGGGGGGCGGAGGACCGGGGAGCTGTTTTTT	CSASIGGRRTGELFF
TRBJ2-1	.	TRBD1	TRBV27	TGTGCCAGCAGTGGGTTACAGGGGCCTGAGCAGTTCTTC	CASSGLQGPEQFF
TRBJ2-7	.	.	TRBV1	TGCACCAGCAGCCATTGCGGGCCTCCCTACGAGCAGTACTTC	CTSSHCGPPYEQYF
TRBJ1-4	.	TRBD1	TRBV5-4	TGTGCCAGCAGCAAAACCGGGACAGGGGGCGGTCATGAAAAACTGTTTTTT	CASSKTGTGGGHEKLFF
TRBJ2-3	few	.	TRBV7-3	TGTGCCAGCAGCTTTTTTCCTAGCACAGATACGCAGTATTTT	CASSFFPSTDTQYF
TRBJ1-3	.	.	TRBV20-1	.	CSASDGTASPKHHIFSGNTIYF
TRBJ2-2	.	TRBD2	TRBV28	TGTGCCAGCAGTTCCACTCGACTAGCGGGAGTTTACACCGGGGAGCTGTTTTTT	CASSSTRLAGVYTGELFF
TRBJ2-5	.	.	TRBV9	TGTGCCAGCAGCGTAGACTCCCAAGAGACCCAGTACTTC	CASSVDSQETQYF
TRBJ2-3	.	.	TRBV3-1/TRBV3-2	TGTGCCAGCAGCCAGGGGGGACCCACAGATACGCAGTATTTT	CASSQGGPTDTQYF
TRBJ2-7	.	.	TRBV11-2	TGTGCCAGCAGCCCTTTAGCTAACGAGCAGTACTTC	CASSPLANEQYF
TRBJ2-1	.	TRBD2	TRBV12-3/TRBV12-4	TGTGCCAGCAGTTCCCGGGGGGTCTATGAGCAGTTCTTC	CASSSRGVYEQFF
TRBJ2-7	.	.	TRBV7-9	TGTGCCAGCAGCTTCGCAGGATACGAGCAGTACTTC	CASSFAGYEQYF
TRBJ2-7	.	TRBD2	TRBV13	TGTGCCAGCAGCCCCGGGACTAGCGGGCGGACTCTGTACTTC	CASSPGTSGRTLYF
TRBJ2-1	once	.	TRBV19	TGTGCCAGTAGTCTCCGGGACACTTATTACAATGAGCAGTTCTTC	CASSLRDTYYNEQFF
TRBJ2-1	.	.	TRBV29-1	TGCAGCGTTCACCCTCAACGGGGTGCGAATGAGCAGTTCTTC	CSVHPQRGANEQFF
TRBJ2-3	.	TRBD2	TRBV14	TGTGCCAGCAGCCCCGGGACTAGCGGGGTTGCAGATACGCAGTATTTT	CASSPGTSGVADTQYF
TRBJ2-2	.	.	TRBV18	TGTGCCAGCTCACCACTGCAGGGGACCGGGGAGCTGTTTTTT	CASSPLQGTGELFF
TRBJ1-4	.	.	TRBV6-1	TGTGCCAGCAGTGAAATGGCAGGGGCTAATGAAAAACTGTTTTTT	CASSEMAGANEKLFF
TRBJ2-3	.	TRBD2	TRBV5-6	TGTGCCAGCAGCTTTCGGGGGGGCTCAGATACGCAGTATTTT	CASSFRGGSDTQYF
TRBJ1-1	.	.	TRBV6-6	TGTGCCAGCAGTTATGGGGGGGCGGCCACTGAAGCTTTCTTT	CASSYGGAATEAFF
TRBJ2-7	.	.	TRBV19	TGTGCCAGTAGTATAAGGCAGGGATACTACGAGCAGTACTTC	CASSIRQGYYEQYF